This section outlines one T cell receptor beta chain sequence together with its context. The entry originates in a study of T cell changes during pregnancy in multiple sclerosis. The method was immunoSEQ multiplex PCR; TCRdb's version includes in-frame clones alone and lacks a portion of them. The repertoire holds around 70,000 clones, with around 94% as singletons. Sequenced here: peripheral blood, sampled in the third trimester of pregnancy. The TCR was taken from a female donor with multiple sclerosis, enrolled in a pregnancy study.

CDR3 nucleotide sequence: TGTGCCAGCAGCCCCCGTCCCGGGACAGGGTGGGGACTTTATGGCTACACCTTC. As protein: CASSPRPGTGWGLYGYTF. This chain links TRBV7-3 with TRBJ1-2, with 9 bases fitting TRBD1. The CDR3 contains 18 residues. V dropped 5 bases and J dropped 5; count of bases not matched to a gene: 18. The germline gives CDR1 SGHTA, CDR2 FQGTGA.